Sequencing of this TCR beta chain was carried out in a study of cytomegalovirus exposure and HLA in healthy donors. Researchers ran the PCR with 60 Vbeta and 13 Jbeta primers. Here immunoSEQ multiplex PCR was the method, and the copy in TCRdb shows in-frame clones only, minus some. The sample has around 120,000 clones, 74% seen once; the top ten hold approximately 2.5%. The germline CDR1 and CDR2 sequences are SGHRS and YFSETQ. The CDR3 covers 13 residues. With 2 bases clipped from V and 4 bases from J, the junction kept 0 bases outside the gene matches. Sequencing was carried out using PBMCs. This sequence joins TRBV5-1 and TRBJ2-1; 7 nucleotides match TRBD1. This TCR came from a man between 45 and 60 years old in good health and CMV-seropositive. The CDR3 loop is CASSFRGYNEQFF. Written as DNA, the CDR3 is TGCGCCAGCAGCTTCAGGGGGTACAATGAGCAGTTCTTC. The full variable domain, in which reference TRBV5-1 and TRBJ2-1 provide the parts outside the CDR3, is KAGVTQTPRYLIKTRGQQVTLSCSPISGHRSVSWYQQTPGQGLQFLFEYFSETQRNKGNFPGRFSGRQFSNSRSEMNVSTLELGDSALYLCASSFRGYNEQFFGPGTRLTVL.